What follows are 28 T cell receptor beta chains derived from one specimen sequenced in a study of blood T cells in healthy people across ages. Sample-barcoded 5' priming and a J-beta primer mix drove a second PCR of 7 to 11 cycles. One entry per CDR3 protein, called by TCRdb with MiXCR from the 5' RACE reads. The sample has around 1,100,000 distinct CDR3 sequences, 35% to 40% seen once. The sample comprised blood. All receptors derive from a man in his late teens or twenties in good health.

V gene TRBV20-1 combines with J gene TRBJ2-7; 7 bases agree with TRBD2. Germline V lookup: CDR1 DFQATT, CDR2 SNEGSKA (reference sequence). V lost 6 bases, J lost 3 bases, and 11 bases stayed unmatched. CDR3 size: 14 residues. The CDR3 bases are TGCAGTGCGGTCAGGGAGGGTAGGGTCTACGAGCAGTACTTC. Amino acids: CSAVREGRVYEQYF.

The chain carries TRBV7-2 and TRBJ1-1; D is perhaps TRBD1 (6 bases). The ends were cut back, 5 bases at V and 7 bases at J, with 11 bases in the middle. The CDR3 loop spans 12 amino acids. The germline V gene encodes CDR1 SGHTA and CDR2 FQGNSA. The CDR3 DNA reads TGTGCCAGCAGCCGGGGGGCAATTGAAGCTTTCTTT. Translation gives CASSRGAIEAFF.

V and J are TRBV7-2 and TRBJ1-1; 7 bases are a match to TRBD1. V lost 5 bases and J lost 6; bases outside the gene matches: 9. Looked up from germline, CDR1 is SGHTA and CDR2 is FQGNSA. The CDR3 spans 14 residues. The CDR3 DNA is TGTGCCAGCAGCCAAGCACGGGACAGCGCTGAAGCTTTCTTT. It encodes CASSQARDSAEAFF.

The V and J genes are TRBV10-2 and TRBJ2-3; 7 bases are shared with TRBD1. The CDR3 length is 14 residues. The ends lost 6 bases at V and 3 bases at J; junction bases unmatched: 6. Germline V CDR1 and CDR2: WSHSY, SAAADI. The CDR3 protein is CASRQGYRTDTQYF. CDR3 DNA sequence: TGCGCCAGCAGACAGGGGTACCGTACAGATACGCAGTATTTT.

This sequence joins TRBV3-1 and TRBJ2-3, with a tentative D call TRBD2 (5 bases). Germline V gene lookup returns CDR1 LGHDT and CDR2 YNNKEL (reference sequence). Between the trimmed V and J ends, which lost 4 bases and 2 bases, there was a span of 19 bases. The CDR3 consists of 17 residues. The chain's CDR3 is CASSLAHPAGLTDTQYF. CDR3 bases: TGTGCCAGCAGCCTAGCACACCCGGCGGGCCTCACAGATACGCAGTATTTT.

This chain uses TRBV5-6 with TRBJ1-1, with a weak D call TRBD1 (6 bases). V was shortened by 1 base and J by 1 base, with 11 bases between the two germline ends. CDR1 and CDR2 (germline): SGHDT, YYEEEE. This CDR3 is built from 15 residues. CDR3: CASSLSPTGNTEAFF. The CDR3, as DNA: TGTGCCAGCAGCTTGTCCCCGACAGGGAACACTGAAGCTTTCTTT.

V and J are TRBV12-3 or TRBV12-4 and TRBJ1-2, with TRBD1 identical over 7 bases. This CDR3 spans 14 amino acids. Unmatched junction bases numbered 13, after V lost 11 bases and J lost 4 bases. CDR3 in amino acids: CACNPGGHPYGYTF. CDR3 sequence (DNA): TGTGCCTGCAATCCAGGGGGACATCCCTATGGCTACACCTTC.

A word on this clonotype: Its ends do not fully match the called genes, so a read error is possible. The chain carries TRBV20-1 and TRBJ1-3, with D hard to call. This CDR3 has 13 residues. Germline V gives CDR1 DFQATT, CDR2 SNEGSKA (reference sequence). The CDR3 nucleotides read TGCGGTGCTAGAGATCTTAGGGGAAACACCATATATTTT. It codes for CGARDLRGNTIYF.

The rearrangement uses TRBV6-6 and TRBJ1-6; D uncertain. CDR3 size: 17 residues. The V gene's germline CDR1 is MNHNY and CDR2 SVGAGI (reference sequence). Between the trimmed V and J ends, which lost 2 bases and 0 bases, there was a span of 11 bases. The DNA for the CDR3 is TGTGCCAGCAGTTACGCTCGTAGGAGCTCCTATAATTCACCCCTCCACTTT. The encoded protein is CASSYARRSSYNSPLHF.

This clonotype was seen only a few times. CDR3 nucleotide sequence: TGTGCCAGCAGCGGGACGCGAAACCGGCAGCTCTATGGCTACACCTTC. It specifies CASSGTRNRQLYGYTF. V usage is TRBV7-2 and J usage is TRBJ1-2; a weak D match, TRBD1 (5 bases). The CDR3 length is 16 residues. The V gene lost 5 bases and the J gene lost 4 bases, with 20 bases spanning the gap. Germline CDR1 is SGHTA and CDR2 is FQGNSA.

The V call is TRBV20-1, the J call TRBJ1-1; no clear D gene. V shed 3 bases and J shed 1 base, with 12 bases lying between them. The CDR3 runs 14 residues. Germline values: CDR1 DFQATT, CDR2 SNEGSKA (reference sequence). CDR3 sequence reads: CSASWAGPNTEAFF. The DNA of the CDR3 is TGCAGTGCTAGTTGGGCAGGACCGAACACTGAAGCTTTCTTT.

This clonotype was counted a few times. J is TRBJ2-7 and V is TRBV11-2; D unclear. Germline values: CDR1 SGHAT, CDR2 FQNNGV. V shed 5 bases and J shed 7 bases, with 24 bases lying between them. The CDR3 contains 16 residues. As DNA, the CDR3 is TGTGCCAGCAGCGTACATGGGCAAAGCTCCTACAATGAGCAGTACTTC. Its protein is CASSVHGQSSYNEQYF.

V and J are TRBV7-9 and TRBJ2-3, with TRBD2 identical over 7 bases. Germline-derived CDR1 and CDR2 are SEHNR and FQNEAQ (reference sequence). V was pared by 0 bases and J by 5 bases, with 2 bases of the junction left unmatched. The CDR3 covers 14 residues. CDR3 nucleotide sequence: TGTGCCAGCAGCTTAGCGGCGGGGGTAGATACGCAGTATTTT. Translation gives CASSLAAGVDTQYF.

This clonotype was seen a single time. This sequence joins TRBV6-1 and TRBJ2-3; D call uncertain. This CDR3 spans 16 amino acids. V was cut by 4 bases and J by 2 bases, with 16 bases left in between. Germline V gives CDR1 MNHNS, CDR2 SASEGT. The CDR3 nucleotides read TGTGCCAGCAGTGCCCGCCCCGGGTTTTTCACAGATACGCAGTATTTT. It is translated as CASSARPGFFTDTQYF.

This clonotype was counted only a few times. The gene calls are TRBV5-1 and TRBJ1-5, with 8 positions matching TRBD1. CDR1 SGHRS and CDR2 YFSETQ come from the germline V gene. The CDR3 has 14 amino acids. V dropped 4 bases and J dropped 7; count of bases not matched to a gene: 7. Written as DNA, the CDR3 is TGCGCCAGCAGCCCACAGGGGGATGACCAGCCCCAGCATTTT. Translated, it gives CASSPQGDDQPQHF.

This chain connects TRBV4-3 to TRBJ2-6, with 7 bases that match TRBD2. The CDR3 loop spans 18 amino acids. V shed 0 bases and J 2 bases; nucleotides not matched to a gene: 7. Germline CDR1 and CDR2: LGHNA and YSLEER. The CDR3 protein is CASSQDPRDYPGANVLTF. In DNA form, the CDR3 reads TGCGCCAGCAGCCAAGATCCCAGGGACTACCCTGGGGCCAACGTCCTGACTTTC.

A few counts support this clonotype. The CDR3, as DNA: TGTGCCAGCAGCCTTGGCAGGGGCCGCGAGCAGTACTTC. As protein: CASSLGRGREQYF. The chain couples TRBV7-9 to TRBJ2-7; tentative D call: TRBD1 (6 bases). In germline, CDR1 is SEHNR, CDR2 FQNEAQ (reference sequence). The CDR3 is 13 residues long. V lost 5 bases and J lost 6, with 14 bases in between.

The chain uses TRBV4-3 and TRBJ2-2, with D perhaps being TRBD1 or TRBD2 (5 bases each). Germline V gives CDR1 LGHNA, CDR2 YSLEER. The CDR3 is 17 residues long. V lost 0 bases to trimming and J lost 0 bases, with 11 bases between them. The CDR3 loop reads CASSQDPGPANTGELFF. The CDR3 nucleotides are TGCGCCAGCAGCCAAGATCCGGGGCCAGCGAACACCGGGGAGCTGTTTTTT.

The chain employs TRBV20-1 and TRBJ1-2; the D gene is possibly TRBD1 (6 bases). V lost 6 bases to trimming and J lost 7 bases, with 21 bases between them. The germline gives CDR1 DFQATT, CDR2 SNEGSKA (reference sequence). The CDR3 covers 14 residues. CDR3: CSATLGGVGCGYTF. The CDR3 bases are TGCAGTGCCACATTGGGGGGCGTTGGCTGTGGCTACACCTTC.

V gene TRBV12-3 or TRBV12-4 combines with J gene TRBJ1-5; possible D gene TRBD1, 5 bases. V was pared by 7 bases and J by 5 bases, with 12 bases between. The CDR3 runs to 13 residues. CDR3 nucleotide sequence: TGTGCCAGCACCTCCAGGGCTGATCAGCCCCAGCATTTT. Amino acids: CASTSRADQPQHF.

In this sample, this clonotype turned up once. At one end the junction does not follow the germline gene, possibly because of a read error. V usage is TRBV5-6 and J usage is TRBJ1-1; the D gene is possibly TRBD1 (5 bases). Germline assignment: CDR1 SGHDT and CDR2 YYEEEE. The CDR3 has 14 residues. This CDR3 is CVSSLGPGGTEAFF. DNA of the CDR3: TGTGTCAGCAGCTTGGGACCCGGGGGAACTGAAGCTTTCTTT.

This clonotype has a handful of counts. The chain combines TRBV7-2 with TRBJ2-2; D uncertain. The germline CDR1 and CDR2 sequences are SGHTA and FQGNSA. CDR3 size: 18 residues. V gave up 0 bases and J gave up 4 bases, with 18 bases separating them. In DNA, the CDR3 is TGTGCCAGCAGCTTAGCTTTGTGGGCAGTTCGAAGCACCGGGGAGCTGTTTTTT. It translates to CASSLALWAVRSTGELFF. Full variable domain (remainder filled in from reference TRBV7-2 and TRBJ2-2): GAGVSQSPSNKVTEKGKDVELRCDPISGHTALYWYRQSLGQGLEFLIYFQGNSAPDKSGLPSDRFSAERTGGSVSTLTIQRTQQEDSAVYLCASSLALWAVRSTGELFFGEGSRLTVL.

The CDR3 DNA follows: TGTGCCAGCAGCTTAGTCAGGGAAGGAGAGACCCAGTACTTC. Amino acids: CASSLVREGETQYF. This rearrangement joins TRBV7-2 to TRBJ2-5, with D perhaps matching TRBD1 (5 bases). The CDR3 runs to 14 residues. Trimming pared 1 base from V and 4 bases from J, leaving 10 bases between. Per the germline V gene, CDR1 is SGHTA and CDR2 is FQGNSA.

This clonotype was observed a handful of times. The chain has TRBV27 and TRBJ2-7; D is tentatively TRBD1 or TRBD2 (6 bases each). The V and J ends lost 5 bases and 7 bases respectively, with 15 bases between them. This CDR3 has 13 amino acids. CDR1 and CDR2 (germline): MNHEY, SMNVEV (reference sequence). CDR3 sequence (DNA): TGTGCCAGCAGTGAGAATAGGGGGAGGGAGCAGTACTTC. Its protein is CASSENRGREQYF.

The genes are TRBV4-3 and TRBJ1-3; D is unresolved. The CDR3 loop spans 14 amino acids. Per the germline V gene, CDR1 is LGHNA and CDR2 is YSLEER. Deletions cut 0 bases from V and 4 bases from J, with 7 bases between. The CDR3 reads CASSQDWKGNTIYF. For the CDR3, the DNA is TGCGCCAGCAGCCAAGATTGGAAGGGAAACACCATATATTTT.

This clonotype was counted a few times. The chain combines TRBV5-1 with TRBJ1-1, with D perhaps TRBD1 (5 bases). Germline V gene data show CDR1 as SGHRS and CDR2 as YFSETQ. CDR3 size: 14 residues. V lost 1 base to trimming and J lost 3 bases, with 10 bases between them. The CDR3 nucleotides read TGCGCCAGCAGCTTGCGGGGGGAGTACACTGAAGCTTTCTTT. This codes for CASSLRGEYTEAFF.

This clonotype was counted only a few times. This rearrangement joins TRBV6-2 or TRBV6-3 to TRBJ2-3; D possibly matches TRBD1 or TRBD2 (5 bases each). Trimming stripped 10 bases from V and 3 bases from J, with 17 bases between. Per germline, CDR1 MNHEY and CDR2 SVGEGT. This CDR3 contains 14 residues. The CDR3 nucleotides read TGTGCCACCTGTGGTTGGGGGTTAACAGATACGCAGTATTTT. Translation: CATCGWGLTDTQYF.

The chain is built from TRBV10-3 and TRBJ2-1; tentative D call: TRBD2 (6 bases). Per germline, CDR1 ENHRY and CDR2 SYGVKD. This CDR3 is built from 16 residues. V lost 5 bases, J lost 6 bases, and 20 bases lay in between. Here the CDR3 DNA reads TGTGCCATCAGTCGTCCTACGGGACTGGGAGGCAATGAGCAGTTCTTC. Amino acid sequence: CAISRPTGLGGNEQFF.